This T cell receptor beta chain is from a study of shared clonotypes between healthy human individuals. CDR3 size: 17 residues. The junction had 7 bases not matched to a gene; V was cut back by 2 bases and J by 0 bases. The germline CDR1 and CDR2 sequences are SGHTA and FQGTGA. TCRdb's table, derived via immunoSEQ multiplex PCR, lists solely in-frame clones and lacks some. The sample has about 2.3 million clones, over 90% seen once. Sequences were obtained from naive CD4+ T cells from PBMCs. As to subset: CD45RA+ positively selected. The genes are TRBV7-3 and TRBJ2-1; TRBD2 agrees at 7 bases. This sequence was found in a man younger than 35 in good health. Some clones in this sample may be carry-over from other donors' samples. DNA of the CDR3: TGTGCCAGCAGCTTAGCGTCTAGCGGAAGCTCCTACAATGAGCAGTTCTTC. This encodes CASSLASSGSSYNEQFF.